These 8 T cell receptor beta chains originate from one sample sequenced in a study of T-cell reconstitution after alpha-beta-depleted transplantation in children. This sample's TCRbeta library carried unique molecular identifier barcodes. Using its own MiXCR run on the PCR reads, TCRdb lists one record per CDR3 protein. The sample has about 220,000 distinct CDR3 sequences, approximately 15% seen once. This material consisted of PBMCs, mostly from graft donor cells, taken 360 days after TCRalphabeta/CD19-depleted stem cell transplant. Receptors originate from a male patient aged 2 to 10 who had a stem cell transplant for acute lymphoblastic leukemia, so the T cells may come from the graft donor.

The CDR3 coding sequence is TGTGCCAGCAGCCAAGATCGTGGATTTTACGAGCAGTACTTC. Translation gives CASSQDRGFYEQYF. V and J are TRBV4-2 and TRBJ2-7; D not resolved. V was pared by 0 bases and J by 4 bases, with 10 bases between. This CDR3 comprises 14 residues. CDR1 is LGHNA, CDR2 YNFKEQ, per germline.

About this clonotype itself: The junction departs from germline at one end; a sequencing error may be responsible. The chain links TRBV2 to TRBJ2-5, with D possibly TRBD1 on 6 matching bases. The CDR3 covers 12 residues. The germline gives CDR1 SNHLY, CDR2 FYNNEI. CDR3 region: CASREGQTGQYF. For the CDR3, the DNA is TGTGCCAGCAGGGAAGGACAGACGGGGCAGTACTTC.

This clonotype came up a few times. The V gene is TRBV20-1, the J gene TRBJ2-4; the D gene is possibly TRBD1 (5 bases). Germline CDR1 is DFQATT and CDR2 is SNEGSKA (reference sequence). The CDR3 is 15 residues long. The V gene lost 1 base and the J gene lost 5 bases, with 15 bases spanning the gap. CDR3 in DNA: TGCAGTGCTAGAGGGGGCCCAACTCGAGAAAACATTCAGTACTTC. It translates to CSARGGPTRENIQYF.

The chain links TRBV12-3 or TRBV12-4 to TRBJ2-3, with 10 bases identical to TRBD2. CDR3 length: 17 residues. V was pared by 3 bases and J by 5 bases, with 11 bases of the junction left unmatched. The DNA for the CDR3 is TGTGCCAGCAGTTTTAAGTCTAGCGGGAGCTTCGGAGATACGCAGTATTTT. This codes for CASSFKSSGSFGDTQYF.

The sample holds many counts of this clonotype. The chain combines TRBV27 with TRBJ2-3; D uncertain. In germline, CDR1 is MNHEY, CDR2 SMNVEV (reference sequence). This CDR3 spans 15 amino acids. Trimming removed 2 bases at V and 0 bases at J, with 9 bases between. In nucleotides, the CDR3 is TGTGCCAGCAGTTTAAGGCAGGATAGCACAGATACGCAGTATTTT. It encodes CASSLRQDSTDTQYF.

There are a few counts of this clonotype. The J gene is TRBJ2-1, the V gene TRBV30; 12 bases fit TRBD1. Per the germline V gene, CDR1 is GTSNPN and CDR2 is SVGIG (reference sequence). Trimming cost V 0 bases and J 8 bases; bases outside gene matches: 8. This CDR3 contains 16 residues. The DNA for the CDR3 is TGTGCCTGGAGTGTCTCCAGGGGACAGGGGGCTCATGAGCAGTTCTTC. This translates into CAWSVSRGQGAHEQFF.

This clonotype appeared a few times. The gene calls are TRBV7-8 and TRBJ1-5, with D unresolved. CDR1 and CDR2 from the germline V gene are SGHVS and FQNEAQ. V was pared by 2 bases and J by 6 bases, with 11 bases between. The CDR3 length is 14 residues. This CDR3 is CASSLMGWSQPQHF. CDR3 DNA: TGTGCCAGCAGCTTAATGGGGTGGAGTCAGCCCCAGCATTTT.

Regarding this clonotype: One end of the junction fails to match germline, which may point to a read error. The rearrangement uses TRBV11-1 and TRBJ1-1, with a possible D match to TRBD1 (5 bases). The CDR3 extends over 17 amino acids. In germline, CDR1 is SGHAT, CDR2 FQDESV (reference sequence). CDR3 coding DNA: TGTCCCAGCAGCGGACGGCAGGGAGGATCCATCAACACTGAAGCTTTCTTT. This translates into CPSSGRQGGSINTEAFF.